In this sample, the clone carrying this T cell receptor beta chain turned up many times. The sample comes from a study of early T cells in non-severe SARS-CoV-2 infection. Unique molecular identifiers tagged individual cDNA molecules. TCRdb used MiXCR to reprocess the 5' RACE reads, holding one entry per CDR3 protein. The table lists around 57,000 distinct CDR3 sequences, approximately 6% of them singletons, with 3% to 4% in the top ten. Sequenced input: whole blood. The receptor's source is an adult who was a healthcare worker with PCR-confirmed SARS-CoV-2 infection or an uninfected control (not recorded which).

The CDR3 DNA sequence: TGCAGTGCAGCTGGACAGGGGGCGAGGCAGCCCCAGCATTTT. As protein: CSAAGQGARQPQHF. The chain links TRBV20-1 to TRBJ1-5; the match to TRBD1 covers 11 bases. This CDR3 spans 14 amino acids. J gave up 7 bases and V 6 bases, and 8 bases lay outside the gene matches. Germline values: CDR1 DFQATT, CDR2 SNEGSKA (reference sequence).